The 23 T cell receptor beta chains in this list originate from one sample, sequenced in a study of blood T cell repertoires in COVID-19. The method was immunoSEQ multiplex PCR; TCRdb's version includes in-frame clones alone and lacks a portion of them. The sample consists of a few hundred thousand clones, roughly 85% of them appearing once. The sample consisted of PBMCs or T cells enriched from blood (not recorded which). The receptors derive from a woman in her forties or fifties who had recovered from COVID-19.

V gene TRBV10-2 combines with J gene TRBJ2-7; 7 nucleotides align to TRBD1. The CDR3 runs 12 residues. The germline V gene encodes CDR1 WSHSY and CDR2 SAAADI. The V gene end was trimmed by 7 bases and the J gene end by 5 bases; junction bases not matched to a gene: 5. CDR3 sequence reads: CASTHRGDEQYF. The DNA of the CDR3 is TGCGCCAGCACCCACAGGGGAGACGAGCAGTACTTC.

The V call is TRBV7-9, the J call TRBJ1-1; D call uncertain. The V end lost 1 base, the J end lost 0 bases, and 12 bases lay between the germline ends. This CDR3 spans 16 amino acids. Looked up from germline, CDR1 is SEHNR and CDR2 is FQNEAQ (reference sequence). CDR3 in DNA: TGTGCCAGCAGCTTAGTTTCGGCGGGTTTGAACACTGAAGCTTTCTTT. This gives the protein CASSLVSAGLNTEAFF.

J is TRBJ1-1 and V is TRBV29-1; 9 bases are a match to TRBD1. The V gene end was trimmed by 7 bases and the J gene end by 5 bases; junction bases not matched to a gene: 8. The length of the CDR3 is 13 residues. Germline CDR1 reads SQVTM; CDR2 reads ANQGSEA. The CDR3 sequence: CSAYRGLGTEAFF. In nucleotides, the CDR3 is TGCAGCGCCTACAGGGGGCTGGGTACTGAAGCTTTCTTT.

V usage is TRBV11-2 and J usage is TRBJ2-7, with D possibly matching TRBD2 (5 bases). The CDR3 covers 15 residues. Trimming removed 0 bases from V and 6 bases from J, with 15 bases in between. Germline V gene sequence: CDR1 SGHAT, CDR2 FQNNGV. In DNA, the CDR3 is TGTGCCAGCAGCTTAGATGCGAGGGCGCGTGGCGAGCAGTACTTC. As protein: CASSLDARARGEQYF.

The J gene is TRBJ1-4, the V gene TRBV5-4; TRBD1 is a possible D gene (6 bases). The CDR3 extends over 17 amino acids. V dropped 3 bases and J dropped 2 bases, with 17 bases sitting between them. Germline CDR1 SGHNT, CDR2 YYREEE (reference sequence). CDR3 region: CASSYRYAGATNEKLFF. CDR3 coding DNA: TGTGCCAGCAGCTACAGATATGCAGGGGCTACTAATGAAAAACTGTTTTTT.

The CDR3 bases are TGTGCCAGCAGTTCGGGGGGACAGGGGTTGTACGAGCAGTACTTC. Protein product: CASSSGGQGLYEQYF. This chain uses TRBV6-5 with TRBJ2-7, with 10 bases that match TRBD1. Germline V gene lookup returns CDR1 MNHEY and CDR2 SVGAGI. The length of the CDR3 is 15 residues. V was clipped by 4 bases and J by 4 bases; unmatched bases: 7.

The rearrangement joins TRBV25-1 to TRBJ1-3, with D possibly matching TRBD1 (5 bases). Per germline, CDR1 MGHDK and CDR2 SYGVNS. The CDR3 sequence is 15 residues long. V was shortened by 5 bases and J by 0 bases, with 11 bases between the two germline ends. The CDR3 sequence is CASSRSGHSGNTIYF. As DNA, the CDR3 is TGTGCCAGCAGTCGGTCCGGACACTCTGGAAACACCATATATTTT.

The chain combines TRBV5-6 with TRBJ1-3, with D uncertain. CDR1 is SGHDT and CDR2 is YYEEEE in the germline V gene. The length of the CDR3 is 13 residues. V lost 1 base, J lost 7 bases, and 9 bases lay in between. In nucleotides, the CDR3 is TGTGCCAGCAGCTTGTCAGGTTCTAACACCATATATTTT. Protein: CASSLSGSNTIYF.

The rearrangement links TRBV3-1 (or the pseudogene TRBV3-2) to TRBJ2-1; 10 bases are shared with TRBD2. This CDR3 spans 17 amino acids. Germline CDR1 and CDR2: LGHDT and YNNKEL (reference sequence). J lost 3 bases, V lost 3 bases, and 8 bases had no gene match. The CDR3 region is CASSHIQAGGGYNEQFF. CDR3 coding DNA: TGTGCCAGCAGCCATATACAAGCGGGAGGGGGCTACAATGAGCAGTTCTTC.

The rearrangement joins TRBV29-1 to TRBJ2-5, with 7 bases fitting TRBD1. V shed 2 bases, J shed 4 bases, and the junction held 7 bases outside the gene matches. Germline V gene sequence: CDR1 SQVTM, CDR2 ANQGSEA. This CDR3 region has 14 residues. The CDR3 DNA reads TGCAGCGTTGAAAAGGGGGCCTCAGGAGAGACCCAGTACTTC. It translates to CSVEKGASGETQYF.

By share, this clone ranks as medium-sized. This chain uses TRBV19 with TRBJ1-2, with 8 bases fitting TRBD1. In germline, CDR1 is LNHDA, CDR2 SQIVND (reference sequence). J gave up 4 bases and V 5 bases, and 12 bases lay outside the gene matches. The length of the CDR3 is 16 residues. CDR3 coding DNA: TGTGCCAGTAGTGCTACCTCAGGGGGCGCGGTCTATGGCTACACCTTC. As protein: CASSATSGGAVYGYTF. Supplemented by reference TRBV19 and TRBJ1-2, the full variable domain reads DGGITQSPKYLFRKEGQNVTLSCEQNLNHDAMYWYRQDPGQGLRLIYYSQIVNDFQKGDIAEGYSVSREKKESFPLTVTSAQKNPTAFYLCASSATSGGAVYGYTFGSGTRLTVV.

The chain joins TRBV5-1 to TRBJ1-5; weak D call: TRBD1 (5 bases). Germline V gene lookup returns CDR1 SGHRS and CDR2 YFSETQ. The CDR3 spans 15 residues. The V and J ends lost 0 bases and 6 bases respectively, with 13 bases between them. Written as DNA, the CDR3 is TGCGCCAGCAGCTTGGATTCCAGGGAAGGTCAGCCCCAGCATTTT. It translates to CASSLDSREGQPQHF.

This CDR3 reads CASSKDYPPGNEQFF. The CDR3 DNA is TGTGCCAGCAGTAAAGACTACCCGCCTGGCAATGAGCAGTTCTTC. The V call is TRBV2, the J call TRBJ2-1, with D tentatively TRBD2 (5 bases). The V gene's germline CDR1 is SNHLY and CDR2 FYNNEI. This CDR3 contains 15 residues. V was shortened by 5 bases and J by 6 bases, with 17 bases between the two germline ends.

The chain couples TRBV19 to TRBJ1-5; 9 nucleotides agree with TRBD1. The CDR3 totals 15 residues. Germline V lookup: CDR1 LNHDA, CDR2 SQIVND (reference sequence). V shed 6 bases and J 2 bases; nucleotides not matched to a gene: 5. The CDR3 protein is CASSSDRGGNQPQHF. Here the CDR3 DNA reads TGTGCCAGTAGCTCAGACAGGGGGGGCAATCAGCCCCAGCATTTT.

This chain joins TRBV6-5 and TRBJ2-2, with a weak D call TRBD1 (6 bases). Per germline, CDR1 MNHEY and CDR2 SVGAGI. The CDR3 runs 16 residues. V was cut by 0 bases and J by 6 bases, with 14 bases left in between. The CDR3 here is CASSYSIGGAAGELFF. The CDR3, as DNA: TGTGCCAGCAGTTACTCGATAGGGGGAGCGGCCGGGGAGCTGTTTTTT.

The J gene is TRBJ2-1, the V gene TRBV6-5; 10 nucleotides align to TRBD2. Losses at the gene ends were 6 bases for V and 9 bases for J; bases not matched to a gene: 11. Germline assignment: CDR1 MNHEY and CDR2 SVGAGI. This CDR3 is built from 15 residues. The CDR3 nucleotides read TGTGCCAGCAGCTCACTAGCGGGATCCTGGGGTGAGCAGTTCTTC. This gives the protein CASSSLAGSWGEQFF.

This clone appeared a single time. The chain is built from TRBV29-1 and TRBJ2-1; TRBD1 matches 9 bases. Trimming cost V 8 bases and J 0 bases; bases outside gene matches: 5. CDR1 is SQVTM, CDR2 ANQGSEA, per germline. The CDR3 covers 14 residues. The CDR3 here is CSSLDRGSYNEQFF. For the CDR3, the DNA is TGCAGCTCGCTGGACAGGGGCTCCTACAATGAGCAGTTCTTC.

The chain uses TRBV29-1 and TRBJ1-2, with 7 positions matching TRBD1. The germline gives CDR1 SQVTM, CDR2 ANQGSEA. J was trimmed by 3 bases and V by 6 bases; bases with no gene match: 10. The CDR3 spans 14 residues. The CDR3 bases are TGCAGCGTGAAACCTCCTGGACAGGACTATGGCTACACCTTC. Amino acids: CSVKPPGQDYGYTF.

The J gene is TRBJ1-1, the V gene TRBV29-1, with a weak D call TRBD1 (5 bases). The CDR3 runs 14 residues. The germline V gene encodes CDR1 SQVTM and CDR2 ANQGSEA. The ends were cut back, 7 bases at V and 2 bases at J, with 17 bases in the middle. CDR3 loop: CSAAWRGGNTEAFF. The DNA for the CDR3 is TGCAGCGCCGCCTGGAGGGGAGGTAACACTGAAGCTTTCTTT. Supplemented by reference TRBV29-1 and TRBJ1-1, the full variable domain reads SAVISQKPSRDICQRGTSLTIQCQVDSQVTMMFWYRQQPGQSLTLIATANQGSEATYESGFVIDKFPISRPNLTFSTLTVSNMSPEDSSIYLCSAAWRGGNTEAFFGQGTRLTVV.

This clone showed up just once. The rearrangement links TRBV15 to TRBJ2-1, with no clear D. From germline, CDR1 is LNHNV and CDR2 YYDKDF (reference sequence). This CDR3 has 14 residues. The germline V and J ends were trimmed by 1 base and 6 bases, with 10 bases remaining between them. The CDR3 sequence is CATSRVYESNEQFF. The CDR3 nucleotides are TGTGCCACCAGCAGAGTCTATGAGTCCAATGAGCAGTTCTTC.

This clone was detected only once. V usage is TRBV27 and J usage is TRBJ1-1; D remains ambiguous. The V gene's germline CDR1 is MNHEY and CDR2 SMNVEV (reference sequence). Trimming pared 7 bases from V and 1 base from J, leaving 7 bases between. The length of the CDR3 is 12 residues. The CDR3 DNA reads TGTGCCAGCAAGCACCAGAACACTGAAGCTTTCTTT. Amino acids: CASKHQNTEAFF.

The genes are TRBV3-1 (or the pseudogene TRBV3-2) and TRBJ1-2; TRBD1 matches 7 bases. Trimming cost V 8 bases and J 2 bases; bases outside gene matches: 8. The CDR3 loop spans 14 amino acids. From germline, CDR1 is LGHDT and CDR2 YNNKEL (reference sequence). CDR3 coding DNA: TGTGCCAGCGGACAGGCTTCCTACAACTATGGCTACACCTTC. Protein product: CASGQASYNYGYTF.

The chain has TRBV19 and TRBJ2-1; no clear D. CDR3 length: 13 residues. Germline V gene data show CDR1 as LNHDA and CDR2 as SQIVND (reference sequence). Trimming removed 6 bases from V and 6 bases from J, with 12 bases in between. CDR3 nucleotide sequence: TGTGCCAGTAGGGGCCAGCTAAGCAATGAGCAGTTCTTC. Encoded protein: CASRGQLSNEQFF. The whole variable domain, remainder taken from reference TRBV19 and TRBJ2-1, is DGGITQSPKYLFRKEGQNVTLSCEQNLNHDAMYWYRQDPGQGLRLIYYSQIVNDFQKGDIAEGYSVSREKKESFPLTVTSAQKNPTAFYLCASRGQLSNEQFFGPGTRLTVL.